Below are 8 T cell receptor beta chains sequenced from a single sample in a study of cytomegalovirus exposure and HLA in healthy donors. Amplification used 60 Vbeta primers and 13 Jbeta primers. Data came from immunoSEQ multiplex PCR; TCRdb stores just in-frame clones and leaves some out. The sample records some 150,000 clones, 80% to 90% being singletons. Sample: PBMCs. These receptors originate from a woman aged 45 to 65 in good health and CMV-seronegative.

The chain joins TRBV7-3 to TRBJ2-1, with D perhaps matching TRBD1 (5 bases). With 2 bases removed from V and 1 base from J, the gap between germline ends came to 9 bases. Germline values: CDR1 SGHTA, CDR2 FQGTGA. The CDR3 covers 15 residues. CDR3 in DNA: TGTGCCAGCAGCTTACAGGGTACGTCCTACAATGAGCAGTTCTTC. Its protein product is CASSLQGTSYNEQFF.

The chain links TRBV29-1 to TRBJ2-7; 10 positions match TRBD2. In germline, CDR1 is SQVTM, CDR2 ANQGSEA. The CDR3 covers 13 residues. V dropped 6 bases and J dropped 6; count of bases not matched to a gene: 8. CDR3 coding DNA: TGCAGCGTGGAGGGGACTAGCGATGTCGAGCAGTACTTC. Its protein product is CSVEGTSDVEQYF.

The genes are TRBV11-2 and TRBJ2-7; tentatively, D is TRBD1 (6 bases). V was shortened by 2 bases and J by 5 bases, with 10 bases between the two germline ends. The CDR3 has 13 amino acids. Germline values: CDR1 SGHAT, CDR2 FQNNGV. The CDR3: CASSLTGYNEQYF. The CDR3 DNA sequence: TGTGCCAGCAGCTTAACAGGGTATAACGAGCAGTACTTC.

The chain carries TRBV27 and TRBJ2-1; weak D call: TRBD1 (6 bases). The germline gives CDR1 MNHEY, CDR2 SMNVEV (reference sequence). V was shortened by 5 bases and J by 4 bases, with 15 bases between the two germline ends. This CDR3 spans 15 amino acids. The CDR3 reads CASSRGQFSYNEQFF. The CDR3 nucleotides are TGTGCCAGCAGTCGTGGACAGTTCTCATACAATGAGCAGTTCTTC.

The genes are TRBV19 and TRBJ2-7; D perhaps matches TRBD1 (5 bases). Trimming shortened V by 1 base and J by 3 bases, and 10 bases separated the two germline ends. CDR1 is LNHDA, CDR2 SQIVND, per germline (reference sequence). The CDR3 spans 14 residues. This chain's CDR3 is CASSIGGARYEQYF. The CDR3 region has the DNA TGTGCCAGTAGTATAGGGGGCGCTCGCTACGAGCAGTACTTC. The entire variable domain, with the rest obtained from reference TRBV19 and TRBJ2-7, is as follows: DGGITQSPKYLFRKEGQNVTLSCEQNLNHDAMYWYRQDPGQGLRLIYYSQIVNDFQKGDIAEGYSVSREKKESFPLTVTSAQKNPTAFYLCASSIGGARYEQYFGPGTRLTVT.

V is TRBV4-2 and J is TRBJ2-3; possible D gene TRBD2, 6 bases. This CDR3 spans 14 amino acids. Trimming cost V 1 base and J 3 bases, with 8 bases left between them. CDR1 is LGHNA and CDR2 is YNFKEQ in the germline V gene. Here the CDR3 DNA reads TGTGCCAGCAGCCAAGCGGGAGTGACAGATACGCAGTATTTT. Its translation is CASSQAGVTDTQYF.

The chain joins TRBV18 to TRBJ1-5; 9 nucleotides align to TRBD1. Germline-derived CDR1 and CDR2 are KGHSH and LQKENI. With 3 bases clipped from V and 5 bases from J, the junction kept 14 bases outside the gene matches. The CDR3 totals 18 residues. CDR3 DNA sequence: TGTGCCAGCTCACCGACCGGGACAGGGAGTATGTGGGATCAGCCCCAGCATTTT. Its protein is CASSPTGTGSMWDQPQHF.

The chain employs TRBV4-1 and TRBJ2-7; D may be TRBD1 (6 bases). V lost 5 bases to trimming and J lost 1 base, with 9 bases between them. This CDR3 spans 13 amino acids. Per germline, CDR1 MGHRA and CDR2 YSYEKL. CDR3 in DNA: TGCGCCAGCAGCAATACAGGGTCCTACGAGCAGTACTTC. This gives the protein CASSNTGSYEQYF.